These T cell receptor beta chains were read from a single sample in a study of CD8+ T cells in alopecia areata. Assay used: immunoSEQ multiplex PCR; TCRdb lists only in-frame clones, some missing. The sample has over 150,000 clones, more than 60% seen once. This specimen was CD4+ T cells sorted from blood, taken at week 0. Receptors originate from a human donor with alopecia areata. Both conserved end residues are part of each CDR3. D genes are given only for firm matches. Size is omitted from some rows. Given values are once, few, many or a class for expanded clones.

TRBD1	TRBV5-1	once	TRBJ1-1	CASSKNLGQGTEAFF	TGCGCCAGCAGCAAAAACCTGGGACAGGGGACTGAAGCTTTCTTT
-	TRBV15	-	TRBJ2-7	CATSRDRGNEQYF	TGTGCCACCAGCAGAGATAGAGGGAACGAGCAGTACTTC
TRBD2	TRBV29-1	-	TRBJ2-1	CSVEDLRAGGYNEQFF	TGCAGCGTTGAAGATCTTCGAGCGGGGGGTTACAATGAGCAGTTCTTC
-	TRBV30	-	TRBJ2-7	CAWSEQGYEQYF	TGTGCCTGGAGTGAACAGGGCTACGAGCAGTACTTC
-	TRBV29-1	-	TRBJ1-2	CSADSLSGRGYTF	TGCAGCGCCGATAGCCTTTCAGGGAGAGGCTACACCTTC
-	TRBV5-1	-	TRBJ1-1	CASSPPQDFSNTEAFF	TGCGCCAGCAGCCCACCCCAGGACTTCTCGAACACTGAAGCTTTCTTT
-	TRBV27	-	TRBJ1-1	CASSLSGRNTEAFF	TGTGCCAGCAGTTTATCGGGCAGGAACACTGAAGCTTTCTTT
-	TRBV29-1	-	TRBJ1-2	CSVESGESFYGYTF	TGCAGCGTTGAATCGGGGGAATCTTTCTATGGCTACACCTTC
TRBD1	TRBV7-9	-	TRBJ1-4	CASSWDRGELFF	TGTGCCAGCAGCTGGGACAGGGGAGAGCTGTTTTTT
-	TRBV6-5	-	TRBJ1-5	CASSLDSRDQPQHF	TGTGCCTCCTCTCTCGATTCTCGGGATCAGCCCCAGCATTTT
-	TRBV28	-	TRBJ1-2	CALGGLYGYTF	TGTGCCCTGGGAGGGCTGTATGGCTACACCTTC
-	TRBV29-1	-	TRBJ2-3	CSVEWESTDTQYF	TGCAGCGTTGAATGGGAGAGCACAGATACGCAGTATTTT
TRBD1	TRBV27	few	TRBJ1-1	CASSLAGGVGTEAFF	TGTGCCAGCAGTTTGGCAGGGGGCGTAGGTACTGAAGCTTTCTTT
-	TRBV30	-	TRBJ2-7	CAWGDVRKQYF	TGTGCCTGGGGGGACGTCCGAAAGCAGTACTTC
-	TRBV29-1	-	TRBJ2-3	CSHYSDTQYF	TGCAGCCACTACTCAGATACGCAGTATTTT
-	TRBV6-6	many	TRBJ2-3	CASKQGTSTDTQYF	TGTGCCAGCAAGCAGGGAACTAGCACAGATACGCAGTATTTT